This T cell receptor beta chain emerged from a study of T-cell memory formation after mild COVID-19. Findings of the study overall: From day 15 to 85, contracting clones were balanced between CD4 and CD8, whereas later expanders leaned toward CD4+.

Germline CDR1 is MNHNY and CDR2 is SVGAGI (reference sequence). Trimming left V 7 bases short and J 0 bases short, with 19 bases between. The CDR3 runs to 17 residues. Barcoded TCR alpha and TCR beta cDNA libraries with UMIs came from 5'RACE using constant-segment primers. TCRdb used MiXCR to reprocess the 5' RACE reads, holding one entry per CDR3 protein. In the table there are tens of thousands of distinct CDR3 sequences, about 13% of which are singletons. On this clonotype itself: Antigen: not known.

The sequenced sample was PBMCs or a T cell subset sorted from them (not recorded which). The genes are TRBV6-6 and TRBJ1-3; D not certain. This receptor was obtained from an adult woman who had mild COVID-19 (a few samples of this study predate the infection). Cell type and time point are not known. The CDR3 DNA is TGTGCCAGCACGGATAGTGGGTTAGGTTACTCTGGAAACACCATATATTTT. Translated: CASTDSGLGYSGNTIYF.